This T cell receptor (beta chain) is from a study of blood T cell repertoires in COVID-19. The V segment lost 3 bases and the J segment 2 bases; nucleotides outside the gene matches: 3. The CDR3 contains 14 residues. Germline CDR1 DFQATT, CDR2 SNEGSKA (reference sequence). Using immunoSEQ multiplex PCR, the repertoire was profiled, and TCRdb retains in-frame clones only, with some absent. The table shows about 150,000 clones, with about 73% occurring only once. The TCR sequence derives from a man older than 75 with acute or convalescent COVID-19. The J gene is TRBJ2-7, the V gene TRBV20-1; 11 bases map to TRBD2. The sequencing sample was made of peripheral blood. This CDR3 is CSASPGLAAYEQYF. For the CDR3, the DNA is TGCAGTGCTAGTCCGGGACTAGCGGCCTACGAGCAGTACTTC.